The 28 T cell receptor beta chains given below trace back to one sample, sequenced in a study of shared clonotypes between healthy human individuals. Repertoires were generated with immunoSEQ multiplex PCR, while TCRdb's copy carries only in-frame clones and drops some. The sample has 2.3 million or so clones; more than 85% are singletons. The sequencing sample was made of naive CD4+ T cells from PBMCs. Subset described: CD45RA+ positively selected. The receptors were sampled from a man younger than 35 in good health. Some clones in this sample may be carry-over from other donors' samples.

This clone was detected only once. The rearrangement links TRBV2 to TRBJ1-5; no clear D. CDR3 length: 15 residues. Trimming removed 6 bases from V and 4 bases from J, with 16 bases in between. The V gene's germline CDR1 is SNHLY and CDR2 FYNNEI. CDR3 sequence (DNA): TGTGCCAGCAGGCCAGACTTCCCGGGGAATCAGCCCCAGCATTTT. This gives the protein CASRPDFPGNQPQHF.

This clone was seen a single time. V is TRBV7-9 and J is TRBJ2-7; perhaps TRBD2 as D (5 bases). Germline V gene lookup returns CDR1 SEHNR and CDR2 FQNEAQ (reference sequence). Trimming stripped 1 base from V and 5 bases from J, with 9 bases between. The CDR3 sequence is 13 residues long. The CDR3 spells CASSLDGGHEQYF. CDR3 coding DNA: TGTGCCAGCAGCTTAGACGGAGGACACGAGCAGTACTTC.

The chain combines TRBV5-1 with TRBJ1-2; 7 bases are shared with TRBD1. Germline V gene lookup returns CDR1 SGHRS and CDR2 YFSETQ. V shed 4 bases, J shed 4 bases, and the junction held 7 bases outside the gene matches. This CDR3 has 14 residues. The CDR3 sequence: CASSDPGTAYGYTF. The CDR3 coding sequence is TGCGCCAGCAGCGACCCCGGGACAGCCTATGGCTACACCTTC.

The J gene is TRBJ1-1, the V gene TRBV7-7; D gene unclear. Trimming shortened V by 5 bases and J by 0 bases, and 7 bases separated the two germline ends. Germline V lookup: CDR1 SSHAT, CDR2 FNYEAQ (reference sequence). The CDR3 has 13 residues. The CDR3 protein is CASSMTVNTEAFF. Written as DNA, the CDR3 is TGTGCCAGCAGCATGACGGTGAACACTGAAGCTTTCTTT.

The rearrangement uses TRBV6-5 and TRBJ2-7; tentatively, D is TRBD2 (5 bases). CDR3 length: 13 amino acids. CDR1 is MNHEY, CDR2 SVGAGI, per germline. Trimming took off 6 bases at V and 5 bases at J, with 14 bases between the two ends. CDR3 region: CASSRASSDEQYF. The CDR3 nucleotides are TGTGCCAGCAGCCGTGCTAGTAGCGACGAGCAGTACTTC.

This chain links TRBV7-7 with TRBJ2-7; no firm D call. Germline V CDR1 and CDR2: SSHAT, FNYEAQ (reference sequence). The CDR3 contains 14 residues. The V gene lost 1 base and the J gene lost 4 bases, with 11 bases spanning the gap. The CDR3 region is CASSLELGAYEQYF. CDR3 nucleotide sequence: TGTGCCAGCAGCTTAGAACTGGGTGCGTACGAGCAGTACTTC.

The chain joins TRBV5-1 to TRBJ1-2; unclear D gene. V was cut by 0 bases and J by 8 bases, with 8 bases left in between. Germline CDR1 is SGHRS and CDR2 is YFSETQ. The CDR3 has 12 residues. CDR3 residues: CASSLEPEGYTF. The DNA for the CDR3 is TGCGCCAGCAGCTTGGAGCCGGAGGGCTACACCTTC.

For the CDR3, the DNA is TGTGCCAGCAGTTTGCTACTTGGGGTCAGTCGCGCCTACAATGAGCAGTTCTTC. It codes for CASSLLLGVSRAYNEQFF. The chain has TRBV28 and TRBJ2-1; no clear D. Between the trimmed V and J ends, which lost 3 bases and 2 bases, there was a span of 20 bases. CDR1 and CDR2 from the germline V gene are MDHEN and SYDVKM. The length of the CDR3 is 18 residues.

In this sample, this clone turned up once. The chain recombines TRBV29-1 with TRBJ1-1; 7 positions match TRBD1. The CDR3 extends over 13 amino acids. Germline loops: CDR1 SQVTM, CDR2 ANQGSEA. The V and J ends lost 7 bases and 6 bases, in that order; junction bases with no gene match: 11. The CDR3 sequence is CSAEKGAGAEAFF. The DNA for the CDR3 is TGCAGCGCCGAAAAGGGGGCAGGCGCTGAAGCTTTCTTT. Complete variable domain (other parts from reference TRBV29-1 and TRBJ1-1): SAVISQKPSRDICQRGTSLTIQCQVDSQVTMMFWYRQQPGQSLTLIATANQGSEATYESGFVIDKFPISRPNLTFSTLTVSNMSPEDSSIYLCSAEKGAGAEAFFGQGTRLTVV.

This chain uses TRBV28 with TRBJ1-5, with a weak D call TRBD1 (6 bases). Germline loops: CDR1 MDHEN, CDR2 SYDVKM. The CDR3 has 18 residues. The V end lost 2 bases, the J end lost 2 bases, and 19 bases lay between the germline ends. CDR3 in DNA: TGTGCCAGCAGTTTACACCCTAAACAGGGAAGAGGCAATCAGCCCCAGCATTTT. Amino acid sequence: CASSLHPKQGRGNQPQHF.

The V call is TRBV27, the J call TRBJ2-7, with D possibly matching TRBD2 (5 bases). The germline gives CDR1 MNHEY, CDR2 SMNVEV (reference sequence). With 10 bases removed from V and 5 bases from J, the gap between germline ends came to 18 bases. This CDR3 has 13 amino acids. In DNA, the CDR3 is TGTGCCACCGCTGGAGAGGGCCCCCACGAGCAGTACTTC. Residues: CATAGEGPHEQYF.

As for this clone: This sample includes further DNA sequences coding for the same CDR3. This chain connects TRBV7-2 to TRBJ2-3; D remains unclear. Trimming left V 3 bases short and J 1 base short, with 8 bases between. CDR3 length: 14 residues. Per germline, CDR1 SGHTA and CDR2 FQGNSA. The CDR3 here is CASSLARGTDTQYF. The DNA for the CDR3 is TGTGCCAGCAGCTTGGCTCGCGGCACAGATACGCAGTATTTT.

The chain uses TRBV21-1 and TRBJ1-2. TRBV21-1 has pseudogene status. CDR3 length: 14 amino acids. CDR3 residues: CATTIRGTRYGYTF. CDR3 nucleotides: TGTGCCACCACGATCCGCGGGACCCGATATGGCTACACCTTC.

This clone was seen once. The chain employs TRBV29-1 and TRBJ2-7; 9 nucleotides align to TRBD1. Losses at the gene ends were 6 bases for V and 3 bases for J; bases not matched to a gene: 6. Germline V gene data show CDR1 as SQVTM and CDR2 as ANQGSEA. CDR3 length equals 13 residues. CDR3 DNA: TGCAGCGTCATACAGGGGGCCCACTACGAGCAGTACTTC. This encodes CSVIQGAHYEQYF.

The CDR3 nucleotides read TGTGCCAGCAGTTCACAATGGGGTCAGCCCCAGCATTTT. Its translation: CASSSQWGQPQHF. The chain is built from TRBV2 and TRBJ1-5; D is ambiguous. V lost 5 bases and J lost 6, with 11 bases in between. The CDR3 runs to 13 residues. Germline lookup yields CDR1 SNHLY and CDR2 FYNNEI.

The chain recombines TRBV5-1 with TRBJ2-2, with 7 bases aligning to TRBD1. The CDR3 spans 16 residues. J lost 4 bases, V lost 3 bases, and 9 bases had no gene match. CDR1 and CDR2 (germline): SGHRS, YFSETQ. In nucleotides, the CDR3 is TGCGCCAGCAGCTCGGCGGACAGGCGTATCACCGGGGAGCTGTTTTTT. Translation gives CASSSADRRITGELFF.

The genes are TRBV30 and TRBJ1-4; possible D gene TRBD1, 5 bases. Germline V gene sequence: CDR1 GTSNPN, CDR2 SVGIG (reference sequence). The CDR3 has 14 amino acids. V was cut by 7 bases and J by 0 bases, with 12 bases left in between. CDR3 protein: CASDRGTTNEKLFF. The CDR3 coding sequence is TGTGCCTCTGATAGGGGCACAACTAATGAAAAACTGTTTTTT.

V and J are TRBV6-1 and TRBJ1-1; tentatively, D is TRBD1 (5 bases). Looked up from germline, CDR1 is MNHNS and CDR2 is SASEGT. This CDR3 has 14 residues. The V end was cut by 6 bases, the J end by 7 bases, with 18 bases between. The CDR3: CASRALDRGYEAFF. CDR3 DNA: TGTGCCAGCAGAGCTCTTGACAGAGGATATGAAGCTTTCTTT.

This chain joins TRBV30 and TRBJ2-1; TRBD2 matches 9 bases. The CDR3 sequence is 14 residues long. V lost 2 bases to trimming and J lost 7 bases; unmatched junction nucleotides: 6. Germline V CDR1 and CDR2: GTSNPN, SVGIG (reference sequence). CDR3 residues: CAWSFSGSVNEQFF. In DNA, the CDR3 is TGTGCCTGGAGTTTTAGCGGGAGTGTTAATGAGCAGTTCTTC.

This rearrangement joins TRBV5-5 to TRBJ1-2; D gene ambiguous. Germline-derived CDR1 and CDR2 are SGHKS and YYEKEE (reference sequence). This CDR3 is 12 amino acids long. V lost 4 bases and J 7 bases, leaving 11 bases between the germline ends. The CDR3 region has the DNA TGTGCCAGCAGCATTGACCCCCCTGGCTACACCTTC. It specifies CASSIDPPGYTF.

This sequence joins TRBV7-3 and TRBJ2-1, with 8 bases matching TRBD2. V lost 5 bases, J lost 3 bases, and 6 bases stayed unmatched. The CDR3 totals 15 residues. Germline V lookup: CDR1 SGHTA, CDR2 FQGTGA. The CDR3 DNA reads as TGTGCCAGCAGCCGGGAGGGACCCCTCTACAATGAGCAGTTCTTC. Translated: CASSREGPLYNEQFF. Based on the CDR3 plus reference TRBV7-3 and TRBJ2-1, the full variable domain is GAGVSQTPSNKVTEKGKYVELRCDPISGHTALYWYRQSLGQGPEFLIYFQGTGAADDSGLPNDRFFAVRPEGSVSTLKIQRTERGDSAVYLCASSREGPLYNEQFFGPGTRLTVL.

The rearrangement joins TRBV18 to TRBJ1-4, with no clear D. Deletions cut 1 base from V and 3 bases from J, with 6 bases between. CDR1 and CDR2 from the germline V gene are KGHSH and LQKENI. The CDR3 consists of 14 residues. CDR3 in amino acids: CASSPQRANEKLFF. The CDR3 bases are TGTGCCAGCTCACCACAGAGAGCTAATGAAAAACTGTTTTTT.

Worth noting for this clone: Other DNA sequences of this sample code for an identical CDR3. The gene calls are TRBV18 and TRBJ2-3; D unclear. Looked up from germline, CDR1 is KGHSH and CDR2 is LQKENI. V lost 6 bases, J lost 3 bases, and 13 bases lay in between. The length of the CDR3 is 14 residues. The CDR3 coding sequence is TGTGCCAGCTCCCCGCTCCTGGGTACAGATACGCAGTATTTT. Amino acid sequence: CASSPLLGTDTQYF.

CDR3 DNA sequence: TGTGCCAGCTCACCTTTCGGGGGCCCTGGGGCCAACGTCCTGACTTTC. This encodes CASSPFGGPGANVLTF. This rearrangement joins TRBV18 to TRBJ2-6, with D perhaps being TRBD1 or TRBD2 (6 bases each). The germline CDR1 and CDR2 sequences are KGHSH and LQKENI. Trimming left V 3 bases short and J 2 bases short, with 11 bases between. The CDR3 totals 16 residues.

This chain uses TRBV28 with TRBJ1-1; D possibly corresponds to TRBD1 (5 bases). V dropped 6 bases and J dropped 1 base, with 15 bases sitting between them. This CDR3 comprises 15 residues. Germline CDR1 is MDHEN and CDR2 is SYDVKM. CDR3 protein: CASRSPGTPNTEAFF. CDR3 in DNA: TGTGCCAGCAGGTCTCCCGGGACCCCGAACACTGAAGCTTTCTTT.

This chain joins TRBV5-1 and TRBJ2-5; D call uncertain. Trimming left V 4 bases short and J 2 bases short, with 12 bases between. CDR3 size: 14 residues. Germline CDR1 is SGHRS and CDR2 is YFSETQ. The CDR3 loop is CASSAQSGQETQYF. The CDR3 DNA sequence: TGCGCCAGCAGCGCCCAGAGTGGGCAAGAGACCCAGTACTTC. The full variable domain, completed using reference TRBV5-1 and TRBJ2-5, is KAGVTQTPRYLIKTRGQQVTLSCSPISGHRSVSWYQQTPGQGLQFLFEYFSETQRNKGNFPGRFSGRQFSNSRSEMNVSTLELGDSALYLCASSAQSGQETQYFGPGTRLLVL.

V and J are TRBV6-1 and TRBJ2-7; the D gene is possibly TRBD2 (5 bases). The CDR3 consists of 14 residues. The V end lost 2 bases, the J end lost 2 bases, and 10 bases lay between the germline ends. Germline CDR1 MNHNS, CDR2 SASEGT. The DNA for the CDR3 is TGTGCCAGCAGTGAAAGAGACGGGACCTACGAGCAGTACTTC. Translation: CASSERDGTYEQYF.

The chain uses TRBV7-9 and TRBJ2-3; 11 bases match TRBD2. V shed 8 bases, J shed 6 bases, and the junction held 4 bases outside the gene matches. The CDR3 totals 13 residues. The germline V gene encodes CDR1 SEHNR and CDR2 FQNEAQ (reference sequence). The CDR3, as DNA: TGTGCCAGCCTACTAGCGGGAGCTGATACGCAGTATTTT. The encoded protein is CASLLAGADTQYF.